This T cell receptor beta chain originates from a study of CD4 T cells in relation to SARS-CoV-2 and coronaviruses. Comments on this clone: Antigen unknown.

Looked up from germline, CDR1 is LGHNT and CDR2 is FRNRAP. The CDR3 is 13 amino acids. J lost 6 bases, V lost 5 bases, and 2 bases had no gene match. Profiled with immunoSEQ multiplex PCR; TCRdb holds only in-frame clones, not every one. The top ten hold approximately 31% of the sample, which has over 15,000 clones, roughly 77% seen once. Unexposed donor CD4+ T cells date from about 2011-2019, before the COVID-19 pandemic. The cells were cultured for about ten days before CD4+ T cells were isolated. The TCR originated in a human donor in good health. The specimen was CD4+ T cells from PBMCs, cultured in vitro. The rearrangement links TRBV12-5 to TRBJ2-4, with 9 nucleotides matching TRBD1. This CDR3 reads CASGKDRGNIQYF. The CDR3 DNA reads TGTGCTAGTGGTAAGGACAGGGGAAACATTCAGTACTTC.